This TCR beta chain is from a study of glioma-infiltrating T cells. The CDR3 has 14 residues. The ends lost 4 bases at V and 6 bases at J; junction bases unmatched: 4. Per the germline V gene, CDR1 is SGHVS and CDR2 is FQNEAQ. Remarks on this clonotype: Its antigen remains unidentified.

The study, taken as a whole, reports: Tissue and blood shared very few CDR3 sequences.

The iRepertoire nested amplicon-rescue multiplex PCR amplified TCR alpha and beta CDR3s from RNA. MiXCR was run by TCRdb on the multiplex PCR reads, yielding one entry per CDR3 protein. The sample holds 150,000 or so distinct CDR3 sequences, 30% to 40% seen once. This receptor was obtained from a human donor with low-grade glioma or glioblastoma, undergoing nonglioma brain surgery, or in good health (not recorded which). The gene calls are TRBV7-8 and TRBJ1-4; 8 bases align to TRBD1. Sequenced input: glioma tissue, nonneoplastic brain tissue, or PBMCs (not recorded which). Here the CDR3 DNA reads TGTGCCAGCAGCTCAGGGGGCGGTGATGAAAAACTGTTTTTT. Amino acids: CASSSGGGDEKLFF.